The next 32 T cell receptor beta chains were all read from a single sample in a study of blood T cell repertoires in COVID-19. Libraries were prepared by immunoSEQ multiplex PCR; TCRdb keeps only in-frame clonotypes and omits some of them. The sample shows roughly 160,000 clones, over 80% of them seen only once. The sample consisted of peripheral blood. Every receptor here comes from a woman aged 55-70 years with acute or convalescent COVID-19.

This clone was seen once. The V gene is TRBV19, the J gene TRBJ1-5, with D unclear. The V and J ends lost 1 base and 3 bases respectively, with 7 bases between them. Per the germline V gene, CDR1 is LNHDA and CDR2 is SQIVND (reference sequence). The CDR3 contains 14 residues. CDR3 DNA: TGTGCCAGTAGTATAGGTACAGACAATCAGCCCCAGCATTTT. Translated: CASSIGTDNQPQHF.

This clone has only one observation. The CDR3 loop reads CASSPPGQGGRGYTF. The CDR3 nucleotides are TGTGCCAGCAGTCCACCGGGACAGGGGGGACGTGGCTACACCTTC. This chain uses TRBV6-5 with TRBJ1-2; 11 positions match TRBD1. V lost 5 bases and J lost 7; bases outside the gene matches: 9. CDR1 and CDR2 from the germline V gene are MNHEY and SVGAGI. The CDR3 consists of 15 residues.

The CDR3 sequence is CASSSPGERGNHGYTF. CDR3 bases: TGTGCCAGCAGCTCCCCGGGGGAGCGGGGGAACCATGGCTACACCTTC. The rearrangement uses TRBV7-3 and TRBJ1-2, with TRBD1 as a possible D gene (5 bases). V was cut by 4 bases and J by 6 bases, with 21 bases left in between. The length of the CDR3 is 16 residues. The germline CDR1 and CDR2 sequences are SGHTA and FQGTGA.

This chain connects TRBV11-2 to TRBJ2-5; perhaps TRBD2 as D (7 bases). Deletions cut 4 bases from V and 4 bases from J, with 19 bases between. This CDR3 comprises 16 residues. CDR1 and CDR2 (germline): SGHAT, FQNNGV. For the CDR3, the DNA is TGTGCCAGCAGCTCAAGGGTGGGGGGGCCAGGAGAGACCCAGTACTTC. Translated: CASSSRVGGPGETQYF.

The CDR3, as DNA: TGTGCCAGCTCAACAGGATTTTTCTCTGGAAACACCATATATTTT. Translating it yields CASSTGFFSGNTIYF. V gene TRBV6-5 combines with J gene TRBJ1-3, with a weak D call TRBD1 (5 bases). The germline gives CDR1 MNHEY, CDR2 SVGAGI. The CDR3 has 15 amino acids. Trimming took off 8 bases at V and 0 bases at J, with 14 bases between the two ends.

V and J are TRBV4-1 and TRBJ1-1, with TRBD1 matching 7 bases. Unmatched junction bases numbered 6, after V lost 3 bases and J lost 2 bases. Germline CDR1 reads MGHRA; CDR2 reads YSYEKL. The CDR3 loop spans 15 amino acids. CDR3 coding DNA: TGCGCCAGCAGCCAGACGGACAGGCCAAACACTGAAGCTTTCTTT. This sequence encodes CASSQTDRPNTEAFF.

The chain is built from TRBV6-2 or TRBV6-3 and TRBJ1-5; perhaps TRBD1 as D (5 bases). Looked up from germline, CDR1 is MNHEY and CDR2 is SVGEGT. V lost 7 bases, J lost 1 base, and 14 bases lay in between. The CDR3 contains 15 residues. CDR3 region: CASTPGGASNQPQHF. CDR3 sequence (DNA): TGTGCCAGCACCCCGGGCGGGGCAAGCAATCAGCCCCAGCATTTT.

The CDR3 sequence is CSVVAGAYNEQFF. The CDR3 bases are TGCAGCGTTGTAGCGGGGGCCTACAATGAGCAGTTCTTC. The chain recombines TRBV29-1 with TRBJ2-1; 9 bases map to TRBD2. The CDR3 extends over 13 amino acids. V was pared by 4 bases and J by 2 bases, with 0 bases of the junction left unmatched. Germline values: CDR1 SQVTM, CDR2 ANQGSEA.

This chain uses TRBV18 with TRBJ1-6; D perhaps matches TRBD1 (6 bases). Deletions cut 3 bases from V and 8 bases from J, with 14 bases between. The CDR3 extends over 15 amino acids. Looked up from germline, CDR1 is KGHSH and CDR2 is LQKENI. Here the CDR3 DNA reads TGTGCCAGCTCACCCATAACAGGGTCCGATTCACCCCTCCACTTT. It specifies CASSPITGSDSPLHF.

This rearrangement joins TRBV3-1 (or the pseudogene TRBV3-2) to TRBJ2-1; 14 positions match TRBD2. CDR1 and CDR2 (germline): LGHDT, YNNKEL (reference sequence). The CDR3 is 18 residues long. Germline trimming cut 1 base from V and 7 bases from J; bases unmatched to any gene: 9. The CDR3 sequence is CASSQAPGLAGGLNEQFF. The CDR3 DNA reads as TGTGCCAGCAGCCAAGCCCCCGGACTAGCGGGGGGATTAAATGAGCAGTTCTTC.

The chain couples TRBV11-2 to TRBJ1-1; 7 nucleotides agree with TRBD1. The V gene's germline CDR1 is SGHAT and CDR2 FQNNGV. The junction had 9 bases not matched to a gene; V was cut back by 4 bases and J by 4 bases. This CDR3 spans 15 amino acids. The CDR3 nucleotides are TGTGCCAGCAGCTCTAACAGGGGTTTGTTCACTGAAGCTTTCTTT. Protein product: CASSSNRGLFTEAFF.

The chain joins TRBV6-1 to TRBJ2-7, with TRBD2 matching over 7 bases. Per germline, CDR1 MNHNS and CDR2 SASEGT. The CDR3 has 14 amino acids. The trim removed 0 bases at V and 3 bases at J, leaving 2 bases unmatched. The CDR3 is CASSEAGGIYEQYF. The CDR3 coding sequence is TGTGCCAGCAGTGAAGCGGGGGGGATCTACGAGCAGTACTTC.

CDR3 in amino acids: CASSGTGAGTEAFF. The CDR3 DNA reads as TGTGCCAGCAGCGGGACAGGGGCAGGCACTGAAGCTTTCTTT. The V and J genes are TRBV7-9 and TRBJ1-1; TRBD1 aligns across 10 bases. The germline V gene encodes CDR1 SEHNR and CDR2 FQNEAQ (reference sequence). CDR3 size: 14 residues. J was trimmed by 4 bases and V by 5 bases; bases with no gene match: 4.

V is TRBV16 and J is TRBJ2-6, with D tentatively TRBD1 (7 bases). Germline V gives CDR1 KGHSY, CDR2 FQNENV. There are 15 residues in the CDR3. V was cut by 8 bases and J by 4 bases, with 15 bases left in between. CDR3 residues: CASRVEGAGANVLTF. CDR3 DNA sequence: TGTGCCAGCCGCGTGGAGGGGGCCGGGGCCAACGTCCTGACTTTC.

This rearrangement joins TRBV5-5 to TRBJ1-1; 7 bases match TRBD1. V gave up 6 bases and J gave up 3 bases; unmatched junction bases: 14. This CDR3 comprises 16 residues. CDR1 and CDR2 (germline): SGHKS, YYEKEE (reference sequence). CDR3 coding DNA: TGTGCCAGCATCCTCCCCGGGAGGGGGCGAGACACTGAAGCTTTCTTT. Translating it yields CASILPGRGRDTEAFF.

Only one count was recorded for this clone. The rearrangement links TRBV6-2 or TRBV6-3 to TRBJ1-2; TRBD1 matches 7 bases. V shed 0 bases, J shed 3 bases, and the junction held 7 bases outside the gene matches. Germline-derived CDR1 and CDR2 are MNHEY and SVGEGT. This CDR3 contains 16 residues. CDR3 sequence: CASSYSTGRIDYGYTF. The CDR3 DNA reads TGTGCCAGCAGTTACTCGACAGGGAGGATTGACTATGGCTACACCTTC.

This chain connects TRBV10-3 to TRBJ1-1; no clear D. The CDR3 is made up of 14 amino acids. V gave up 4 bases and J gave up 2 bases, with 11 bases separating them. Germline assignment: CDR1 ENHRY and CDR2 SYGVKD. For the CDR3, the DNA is TGTGCCATCAGTGGAGGCCTACAAAACACTGAAGCTTTCTTT. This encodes CAISGGLQNTEAFF.

CDR3 region: CASSYLSDRDGYTF. In DNA form, the CDR3 reads TGTGCCAGCAGTTACTTGTCTGACCGGGATGGCTACACCTTC. The chain carries TRBV6-2 or TRBV6-3 and TRBJ1-2; no firm D call. The V and J ends lost 1 base and 6 bases respectively, with 12 bases between them. The CDR3 runs to 14 residues. CDR1 and CDR2 (germline): MNHEY, SVGEGT.

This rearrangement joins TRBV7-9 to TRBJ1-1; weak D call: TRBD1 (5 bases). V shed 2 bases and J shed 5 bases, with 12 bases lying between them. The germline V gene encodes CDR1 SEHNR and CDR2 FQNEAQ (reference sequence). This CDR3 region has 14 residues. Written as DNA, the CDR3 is TGTGCCAGCAGCTTACAGGGTTTCGGGACTGAAGCTTTCTTT. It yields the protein CASSLQGFGTEAFF.

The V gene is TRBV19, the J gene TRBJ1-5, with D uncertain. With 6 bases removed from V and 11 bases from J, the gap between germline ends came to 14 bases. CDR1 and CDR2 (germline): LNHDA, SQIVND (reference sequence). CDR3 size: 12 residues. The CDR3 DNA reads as TGTGCCAGTAGACAATCTGCCGGGGCCCAGCATTTT. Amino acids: CASRQSAGAQHF.

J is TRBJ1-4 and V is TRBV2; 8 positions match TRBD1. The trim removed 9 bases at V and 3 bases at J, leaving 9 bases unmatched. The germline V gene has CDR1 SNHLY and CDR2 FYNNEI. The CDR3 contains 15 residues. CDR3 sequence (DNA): TGTGCCAGTAGAGAGCAGGGGGCAGCTAATGAAAAACTGTTTTTT. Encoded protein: CASREQGAANEKLFF.

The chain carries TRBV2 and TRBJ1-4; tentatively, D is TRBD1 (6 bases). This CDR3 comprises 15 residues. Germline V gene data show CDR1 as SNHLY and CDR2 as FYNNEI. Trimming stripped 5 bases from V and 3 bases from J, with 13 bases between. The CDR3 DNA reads TGTGCCAGCAGTCAGGGGTTGGGAGCTAATGAAAAACTGTTTTTT. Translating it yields CASSQGLGANEKLFF.

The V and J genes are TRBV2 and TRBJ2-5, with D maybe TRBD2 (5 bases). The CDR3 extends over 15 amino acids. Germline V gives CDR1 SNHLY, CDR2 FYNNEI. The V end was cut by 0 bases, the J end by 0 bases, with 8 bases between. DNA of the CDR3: TGTGCCAGCAGTGAAGCGCCCGGGAACCAAGAGACCCAGTACTTC. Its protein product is CASSEAPGNQETQYF.

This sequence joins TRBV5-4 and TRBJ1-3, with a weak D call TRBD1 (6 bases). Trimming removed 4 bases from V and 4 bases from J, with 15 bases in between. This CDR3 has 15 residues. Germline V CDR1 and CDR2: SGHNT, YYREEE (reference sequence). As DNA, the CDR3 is TGTGCCAGCAGCCCGGCTGGGGGCGCGGGAAACACCATATATTTT. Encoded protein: CASSPAGGAGNTIYF.

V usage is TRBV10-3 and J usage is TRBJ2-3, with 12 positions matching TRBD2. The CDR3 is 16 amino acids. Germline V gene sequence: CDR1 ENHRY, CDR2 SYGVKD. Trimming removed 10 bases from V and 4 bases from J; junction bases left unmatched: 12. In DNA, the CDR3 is TGTGCCACCGATCCTGCTAGCGGGGGGGGCGCAGATACGCAGTATTTT. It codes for CATDPASGGGADTQYF.

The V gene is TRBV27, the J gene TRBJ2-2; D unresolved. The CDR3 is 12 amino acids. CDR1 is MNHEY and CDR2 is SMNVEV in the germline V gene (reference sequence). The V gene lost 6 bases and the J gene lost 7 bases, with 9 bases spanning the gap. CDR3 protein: CASSPRGGELFF. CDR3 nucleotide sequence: TGTGCCAGCAGCCCACGAGGCGGGGAGCTGTTTTTT.

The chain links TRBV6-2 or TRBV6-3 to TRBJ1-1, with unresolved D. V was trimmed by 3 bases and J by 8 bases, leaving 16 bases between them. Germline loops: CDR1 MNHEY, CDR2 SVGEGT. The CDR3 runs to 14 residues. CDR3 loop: CASSYLAASGEAFF. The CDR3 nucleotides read TGTGCCAGCAGTTATCTTGCAGCCTCGGGGGAAGCTTTCTTT.

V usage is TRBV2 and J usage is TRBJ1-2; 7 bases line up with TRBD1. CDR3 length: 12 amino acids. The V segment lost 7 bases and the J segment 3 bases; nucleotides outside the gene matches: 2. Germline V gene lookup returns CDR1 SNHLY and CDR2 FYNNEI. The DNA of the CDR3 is TGTGCCAGCACCCAGGGGGACTATGGCTACACCTTC. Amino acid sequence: CASTQGDYGYTF. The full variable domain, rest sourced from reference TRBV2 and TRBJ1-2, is EPEVTQTPSHQVTQMGQEVILRCVPISNHLYFYWYRQILGQKVEFLVSFYNNEISEKSEIFDDQFSVERPDGSNFTLKIRSTKLEDSAMYFCASTQGDYGYTFGSGTRLTVV.

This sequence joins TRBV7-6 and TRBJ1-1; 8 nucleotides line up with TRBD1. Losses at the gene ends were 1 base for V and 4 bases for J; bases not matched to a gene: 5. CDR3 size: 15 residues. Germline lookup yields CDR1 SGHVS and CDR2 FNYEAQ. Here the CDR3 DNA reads TGTGCCAGCAGCTTAGGGACAGGGTGGGTCACTGAAGCTTTCTTT. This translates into CASSLGTGWVTEAFF.

CDR3 in DNA: TGTGCCAGTAGTACGACAGGGGGCAGTGAGAGCAATCAGCCCCAGCATTTT. This codes for CASSTTGGSESNQPQHF. J is TRBJ1-5 and V is TRBV19, with 10 bases lining up with TRBD1. There are 17 residues in the CDR3. Germline values: CDR1 LNHDA, CDR2 SQIVND (reference sequence). With V trimmed by 4 bases and J by 1 base, 7 bases remained unmatched.

DNA of the CDR3: TGTGCCACCAGCGACCTCAAGCAGGGTCAGCCCCAGCATTTT. Protein sequence: CATSDLKQGQPQHF. The J gene is TRBJ1-5, the V gene TRBV15, with TRBD1 as a possible D gene (5 bases). Germline lookup yields CDR1 LNHNV and CDR2 YYDKDF (reference sequence). Deletions cut 5 bases from V and 6 bases from J, with 14 bases between. The CDR3 length is 14 residues. Full variable domain (rest looked up from reference TRBV15 and TRBJ1-5): DAMVIQNPRYQVTQFGKPVTLSCSQTLNHNVMYWYQQKSSQAPKLLFHYYDKDFNNEADTPDNFQSRRPNTSFCFLDIRSPGLGDTAMYLCATSDLKQGQPQHFGDGTRLSIL.

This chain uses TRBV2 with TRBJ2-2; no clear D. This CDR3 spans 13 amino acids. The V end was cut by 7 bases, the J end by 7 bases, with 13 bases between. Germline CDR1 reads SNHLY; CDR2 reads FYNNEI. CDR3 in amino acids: CASTAGGNGELFF. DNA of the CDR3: TGTGCCAGCACCGCCGGCGGCAACGGGGAGCTGTTTTTT.